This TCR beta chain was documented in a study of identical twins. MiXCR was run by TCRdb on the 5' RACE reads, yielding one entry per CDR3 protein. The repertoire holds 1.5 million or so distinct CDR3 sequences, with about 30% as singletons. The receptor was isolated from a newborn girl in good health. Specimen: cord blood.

The DNA for the CDR3 is TGTGCCAGCAGCCAAGCGGGACTAGCGGGGGGCAATGAGCAGTTCTTC. Amino acids: CASSQAGLAGGNEQFF. The chain couples TRBV3-1 to TRBJ2-1, with 15 positions matching TRBD2. This CDR3 is built from 16 residues. CDR1 is LGHDT, CDR2 YNNKEL, per germline (reference sequence). The V and J ends lost 1 base and 6 bases, in that order; junction bases with no gene match: 1.